The 9 T cell receptor beta chains presented below share a single source sample, sequenced in a study of cytomegalovirus exposure and HLA in healthy donors. Researchers ran the PCR with 60 Vbeta and 13 Jbeta primers. TCRdb's copy holds only in-frame clones and misses some; the assay was immunoSEQ multiplex PCR. The table has 60,000 to 95,000 clones, 84% seen once. The source material was PBMCs. These TCRs come from a man in his 70s in good health and CMV-seropositive.

The chain recombines TRBV5-1 with TRBJ2-5, with 8 bases matching TRBD1. Trimming cost V 6 bases and J 2 bases; bases outside gene matches: 3. The CDR3 contains 13 residues. Per germline, CDR1 SGHRS and CDR2 YFSETQ. CDR3 coding DNA: TGCGCCAGCAACAGACAGGGGCAAGAGACCCAGTACTTC. Protein: CASNRQGQETQYF.

J is TRBJ1-4 and V is TRBV4-3; maybe TRBD1 (6 bases). Germline lookup yields CDR1 LGHNA and CDR2 YSLEER. This CDR3 comprises 17 residues. Trimming stripped 0 bases from V and 0 bases from J, with 11 bases between. DNA of the CDR3: TGCGCCAGCAGCCAAGACAGGGGAGCGGCAACTAATGAAAAACTGTTTTTT. Its translation: CASSQDRGAATNEKLFF.

The rearrangement uses TRBV6-1 and TRBJ1-5, with D tentatively TRBD1 (5 bases). V was cut by 7 bases and J by 4 bases, with 11 bases left in between. Germline values: CDR1 MNHNS, CDR2 SASEGT. The CDR3 is 13 amino acids. DNA for the CDR3: TGTGCCAGCAATCAGGGCCCTAATCAGCCCCAGCATTTT. As protein: CASNQGPNQPQHF.

The chain uses TRBV7-3 and TRBJ2-3, with a possible D match to TRBD1 (5 bases). The CDR3 sequence is 13 residues long. The V end was cut by 3 bases, the J end by 6 bases, with 10 bases between. Germline CDR1 SGHTA, CDR2 FQGTGA. CDR3 DNA sequence: TGTGCCAGCAGCTTTGCAGGGCTCGATACGCAGTATTTT. This encodes CASSFAGLDTQYF.

The chain employs TRBV9 and TRBJ1-3; D is perhaps TRBD1 (6 bases). V shed 0 bases and J shed 2 bases, with 6 bases lying between them. The CDR3 sequence is 14 residues long. CDR1 and CDR2 (germline): SGDLS, YYNGEE. In nucleotides, the CDR3 is TGTGCCAGCAGCGTAGGGACAGCTGGAAACACCATATATTTT. It yields the protein CASSVGTAGNTIYF. The variable domain in full, completed from reference TRBV9 and TRBJ1-3, reads DSGVTQTPKHLITATGQRVTLRCSPRSGDLSVYWYQQSLDQGLQFLIQYYNGEERAKGNILERFSAQQFPDLHSELNLSSLELGDSALYFCASSVGTAGNTIYFGEGSWLTVV.

The V gene is TRBV29-1, the J gene TRBJ2-7; 10 nucleotides align to TRBD1. V was clipped by 0 bases and J by 6 bases; unmatched bases: 2. The CDR3 contains 13 residues. Germline loops: CDR1 SQVTM, CDR2 ANQGSEA. The CDR3 nucleotides read TGCAGCGTTGAAGAAAGGACAGGGGGCGAGCAGTACTTC. Amino acid sequence: CSVEERTGGEQYF.

The chain joins TRBV7-9 to TRBJ1-5; TRBD1 matches 8 bases. This CDR3 spans 15 amino acids. Germline CDR1 is SEHNR and CDR2 is FQNEAQ (reference sequence). J lost 4 bases, V lost 5 bases, and 7 bases had no gene match. Written as DNA, the CDR3 is TGTGCCAGCAGCCTAACAGGGGGAGGTAATCAGCCCCAGCATTTT. Its translation is CASSLTGGGNQPQHF.

A single count supports this clone. V usage is TRBV5-4 and J usage is TRBJ2-1; D not resolved. The V and J ends lost 4 bases and 7 bases respectively, with 12 bases between them. The germline V gene encodes CDR1 SGHNT and CDR2 YYREEE (reference sequence). The CDR3 consists of 13 residues. CDR3 sequence (DNA): TGTGCCAGCAGCACACAGAACAGTAATGAGCAGTTCTTC. It translates to CASSTQNSNEQFF.

The CDR3 here is CASSFRGGEQYF. CDR3 in DNA: TGTGCCAGCAGCTTCAGGGGTGGCGAGCAGTACTTC. J is TRBJ2-7 and V is TRBV7-2; a possible D gene is TRBD1 (6 bases). The length of the CDR3 is 12 residues. Per germline, CDR1 SGHTA and CDR2 FQGNSA. Trimming took off 3 bases at V and 6 bases at J, with 9 bases between the two ends. The whole variable domain, filled in from reference TRBV7-2 and TRBJ2-7, reads GAGVSQSPSNKVTEKGKDVELRCDPISGHTALYWYRQSLGQGLEFLIYFQGNSAPDKSGLPSDRFSAERTGGSVSTLTIQRTQQEDSAVYLCASSFRGGEQYFGPGTRLTVT.